This T cell receptor beta chain stems from a study of human T cells and chemical hapten exposure. This clonotype occurred many times. Antigen: not known. Germline CDR1 and CDR2: SGHTA and FQGNSA. This CDR3 is 15 amino acids long. V was clipped by 5 bases and J by 9 bases; unmatched bases: 11. Study conclusions and caveats: The formation of large CDR3 similarity clusters by expanded TCRs significantly exceeded that of controls.

MiXCR, run by TCRdb on the RACE reads, gives a single entry per CDR3 protein. The sample records tens of thousands of distinct CDR3 sequences, about 10% being singletons. The time point here: patch test 2, 6 weeks after DPC sensitization. Treatment indicated: therapeutic diphenylcyclopropenone sensitization with weekly scalp DPC. The chain is built from TRBV7-2 and TRBJ2-1; 9 bases align to TRBD1. Sequencing used whole blood, obtained in connection with sensitization to the hapten diphenylcyclopropenone (DPC). This receptor was obtained from a woman in her forties or fifties with alopecia areata. Some clones in this sample may be carry-over from other donors' samples. The DNA of the CDR3 is TGTGCCAGCAGCCCACAGGGGGCATTAATGGGTGAGCAGTTCTTC. This codes for CASSPQGALMGEQFF. Full variable domain (rest looked up from reference TRBV7-2 and TRBJ2-1): GAGVSQSPSNKVTEKGKDVELRCDPISGHTALYWYRQSLGQGLEFLIYFQGNSAPDKSGLPSDRFSAERTGGSVSTLTIQRTQQEDSAVYLCASSPQGALMGEQFFGPGTRLTVL.